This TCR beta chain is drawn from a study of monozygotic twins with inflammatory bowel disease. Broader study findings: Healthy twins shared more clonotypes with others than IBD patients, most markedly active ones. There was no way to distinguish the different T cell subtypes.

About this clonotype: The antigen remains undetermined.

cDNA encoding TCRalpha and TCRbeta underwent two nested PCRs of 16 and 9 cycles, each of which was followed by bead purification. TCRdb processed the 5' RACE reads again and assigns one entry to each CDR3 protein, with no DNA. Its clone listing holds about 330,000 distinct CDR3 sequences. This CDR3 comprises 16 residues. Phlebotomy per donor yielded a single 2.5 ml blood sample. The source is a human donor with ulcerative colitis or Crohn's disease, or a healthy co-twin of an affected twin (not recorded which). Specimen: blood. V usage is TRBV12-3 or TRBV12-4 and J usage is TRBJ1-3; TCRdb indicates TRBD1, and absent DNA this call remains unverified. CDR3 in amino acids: CASSAIEGFSGNTIYF.